A single sample gave rise to the 5 T cell receptor beta chains below, sequenced in a study of regulatory T cells in long-lasting Graves disease. Time point: newly diagnosed GD, antithyroid drugs for less than 3 months. The authors made the TCR library using RNA they extracted from PBMCs. TCR beta libraries were built with iRepertoire HTBI primers and Arm-PCR of CDR3 regions. TCRdb redid the calling of the multiplex PCR reads with MiXCR, one entry per CDR3 protein. The table shows 510,000 or so distinct CDR3 sequences, with about 12% occurring only once. This sample also belongs to another study, concerning T cells in Graves' hyperthyroidism and ophthalmopathy.

The specimen comprised peripheral blood mononuclear cells (PBMCs), sampled at new diagnosis, from a patient treated with antithyroid drugs. The receptors originated from a woman aged 30 to 39 with Graves disease.

This clonotype showed up many times. V is TRBV20-1 and J is TRBJ2-5; D ambiguous. The CDR3 sequence is 13 residues long. Trimming cost V 6 bases and J 7 bases, with 18 bases left between them. CDR1 DFQATT and CDR2 SNEGSKA come from the germline V gene (reference sequence). CDR3 protein: CSASDPPRGTQYF. The CDR3 DNA is TGCAGTGCCTCCGATCCGCCCCGAGGGACCCAGTACTTC.

With regard to this clonotype: Given a much more abundant clone one base away, this may be a read error. This chain links TRBV7-8 with TRBJ2-3, with D maybe TRBD2 (6 bases). This CDR3 has 14 amino acids. Per the germline V gene, CDR1 is SGHVS and CDR2 is FQNEAQ. V was clipped by 6 bases and J by 11 bases, with 21 bases between them. DNA for the CDR3: TGTGCCAGCAGGCCGGAGGGAGGATGGTATATGCAGTATTTT. Amino acid sequence: CASRPEGGWYMQYF.

This clonotype was recorded at least ten times. The rearrangement joins TRBV6-5 to TRBJ2-1; tentatively, D is TRBD1 (5 bases). Germline V gene sequence: CDR1 MNHEY, CDR2 SVGAGI. CDR3 length: 15 residues. The V and J ends lost 2 bases and 5 bases respectively, with 13 bases between them. CDR3 nucleotide sequence: TGTGCCAGCAGTTACGGCCTCTTCAGGGACAATGAGCAGTTCTTC. The encoded protein is CASSYGLFRDNEQFF.

This clonotype was seen more than once but under ten times. This rearrangement joins TRBV19 to TRBJ1-1, with TRBD1 as a possible D gene (5 bases). In germline, CDR1 is LNHDA, CDR2 SQIVND (reference sequence). V was shortened by 3 bases and J by 4 bases, with 12 bases between the two germline ends. The CDR3 has 14 residues. Here the CDR3 reads CASSIHGGGTEAFF. CDR3 coding DNA: TGTGCCAGTAGTATTCACGGGGGGGGCACTGAAGCTTTCTTT.

This chain links TRBV20-1 with TRBJ2-1, with D possibly matching TRBD1 (8 bases). The CDR3 is 16 amino acids. Germline V gene data show CDR1 as DFQATT and CDR2 as SNEGSKA (reference sequence). V lost 3 bases, J lost 9 bases, and 24 bases lay in between. CDR3 DNA: TGCAGTGCTAGGACAGGGGATGGTAGCGGGCAGGGTGAGCAGTTCTTC. Translation: CSARTGDGSGQGEQFF.